This T cell receptor beta chain was recorded in a study of graft-versus-host responses after intestinal transplantation. This CDR3 has 16 amino acids. V shed 4 bases, J shed 1 base, and the junction held 8 bases outside the gene matches. Germline V gene lookup returns CDR1 MGHRA and CDR2 YSYEKL. Here immunoSEQ multiplex PCR was the method, and the copy in TCRdb shows in-frame clones only, minus some. In the table there are some 39,000 clones, approximately 93% of which are singletons. The origin of this receptor is a human patient who received an intestinal transplant, so some T cells may come from the graft donor. The sequences come from PBMCs, collected approximately 700 days after intestinal transplantation. The chain combines TRBV4-1 with TRBJ2-3; 7 bases map to TRBD2. CDR3 DNA sequence: TGCGCCAGCAGCCCCTCCCCGGGGGGAGGCACAGATACGCAGTATTTT. It is translated as CASSPSPGGGTDTQYF.